These 23 T cell receptor beta chains share one sample of origin, sequenced in a study of cytomegalovirus exposure and HLA in healthy donors. PCR primers comprised 60 Vbeta and 13 Jbeta primers. Assay used: immunoSEQ multiplex PCR; TCRdb lists only in-frame clones, some missing. The repertoire holds fewer than 350,000 clones, with around 90% as singletons. The sequenced sample consisted of PBMCs. The receptors derive from a woman aged 18-30 years in good health and CMV-seronegative.

This sequence joins TRBV7-8 and TRBJ1-6; D is undetermined. CDR1 SGHVS and CDR2 FQNEAQ come from the germline V gene. The CDR3 spans 15 residues. V dropped 1 base and J dropped 9 bases, with 13 bases sitting between them. CDR3 nucleotides: TGTGCCAGCAGCTTAGGAGCGGGGTTGCGTTCACCCCTCCACTTT. It codes for CASSLGAGLRSPLHF.

The genes are TRBV6-1 and TRBJ1-5; no clear D gene. V shed 1 base and J shed 9 bases, with 10 bases lying between them. CDR3 size: 13 residues. In germline, CDR1 is MNHNS, CDR2 SASEGT. The CDR3 bases are TGTGCCAGCAGTGAAGTCGGGTACGTGCCCCAGCATTTT. The encoded protein is CASSEVGYVPQHF.

As regards this clone: At one of its ends the junction is not consistent with the germline gene, which may arise from a read error. The same CDR3 arises from other DNA sequences in this sample as well. This chain uses TRBV30 with TRBJ1-6, with D tentatively TRBD1 (6 bases). CDR1 and CDR2 (germline): GTSNPN, SVGIG (reference sequence). This CDR3 has 12 amino acids. CDR3 residues: CASGQPNSPLHF. The DNA of the CDR3 is TGTGCCTCCGGACAGCCTAATTCCCCCCTCCACTTT.

This chain connects TRBV7-2 to TRBJ1-2, with D possibly TRBD1 on 5 matching bases. The CDR3 runs to 13 residues. Germline V gene sequence: CDR1 SGHTA, CDR2 FQGNSA. Trimming removed 2 bases at V and 7 bases at J, with 11 bases between. The DNA of the CDR3 is TGTGCCAGCAGCTTAATAGGGGTCGGTGGCTACACCTTC. Translation gives CASSLIGVGGYTF.

CDR3 region: CASSQGTGLFTDTQYF. For the CDR3, the DNA is TGTGCCAGCAGCCAAGGGACAGGATTGTTCACAGATACGCAGTATTTT. The chain carries TRBV7-2 and TRBJ2-3; 8 bases align to TRBD1. CDR3 length equals 16 residues. Trimming removed 5 bases from V and 2 bases from J; junction bases left unmatched: 9. The V gene's germline CDR1 is SGHTA and CDR2 FQGNSA.

The rearrangement joins TRBV7-9 to TRBJ2-7; D is perhaps TRBD2 (5 bases). CDR3 length: 13 residues. The germline CDR1 and CDR2 sequences are SEHNR and FQNEAQ (reference sequence). Trimming shortened V by 5 bases and J by 4 bases, and 12 bases separated the two germline ends. The CDR3 spells CASSPEGWYEQYF. In DNA, the CDR3 is TGTGCCAGCAGCCCAGAGGGCTGGTACGAGCAGTACTTC.

This chain connects TRBV2 to TRBJ1-2; TRBD1 might be the D (6 bases). V lost 5 bases, J lost 5 bases, and 21 bases lay in between. Germline lookup yields CDR1 SNHLY and CDR2 FYNNEI. The CDR3 runs 16 residues. The CDR3 DNA sequence: TGTGCCAGCAGTTTCCTAGAGATTGGACAGTCGTATGGCTACACCTTC. It yields the protein CASSFLEIGQSYGYTF.

Note on this clone: The sample holds other DNA sequences that translate to the same CDR3. This chain links TRBV19 with TRBJ2-7; 9 bases match TRBD2. CDR1 and CDR2 from the germline V gene are LNHDA and SQIVND (reference sequence). V gave up 4 bases and J gave up 1 base; unmatched junction bases: 8. The CDR3 is 16 amino acids. CDR3 residues: CASSKRASGVSYEQYF. The CDR3 DNA reads as TGTGCCAGTAGTAAGCGGGCTAGCGGGGTGTCCTACGAGCAGTACTTC.

This chain joins TRBV10-3 and TRBJ2-1, with 11 bases fitting TRBD1. Germline V CDR1 and CDR2: ENHRY, SYGVKD. The junction had 3 bases not matched to a gene; V was cut back by 8 bases and J by 3 bases. CDR3 length equals 14 residues. The CDR3 loop is CAIRGQGGYNEQFF. In DNA, the CDR3 is TGTGCCATCCGGGGACAGGGGGGCTACAATGAGCAGTTCTTC.

The chain combines TRBV2 with TRBJ2-1; TRBD2 agrees at 7 bases. V was pared by 7 bases and J by 6 bases, with 6 bases of the junction left unmatched. The CDR3 has 13 residues. Germline-derived CDR1 and CDR2 are SNHLY and FYNNEI. The CDR3: CASTYWEGNEQFF. The DNA for the CDR3 is TGTGCCAGCACCTACTGGGAGGGCAATGAGCAGTTCTTC.

The V gene is TRBV7-8, the J gene TRBJ2-3, with TRBD2 matching 9 bases. This CDR3 comprises 17 residues. With V trimmed by 1 base and J by 5 bases, 10 bases remained unmatched. Per the germline V gene, CDR1 is SGHVS and CDR2 is FQNEAQ. The CDR3, as DNA: TGTGCCAGCAGCTTAGGATTGGGCGGGGGGGCCGTAGATACGCAGTATTTT. Translation gives CASSLGLGGGAVDTQYF.

The chain employs TRBV5-6 and TRBJ1-5, with D possibly matching TRBD1 (6 bases). The V gene's germline CDR1 is SGHDT and CDR2 YYEEEE. V was shortened by 5 bases and J by 6 bases, with 15 bases between the two germline ends. The CDR3 is made up of 14 amino acids. The CDR3 is CASRIWGGGQPQHF. CDR3 nucleotide sequence: TGTGCCAGCAGAATTTGGGGAGGGGGTCAGCCCCAGCATTTT. The full variable domain, with the rest looked up from reference TRBV5-6 and TRBJ1-5, is DAGVTQSPTHLIKTRGQQVTLRCSPKSGHDTVSWYQQALGQGPQFIFQYYEEEERQRGNFPDRFSGHQFPNYSSELNVNALLLGDSALYLCASRIWGGGQPQHFGDGTRLSIL.

The rearrangement links TRBV7-3 to TRBJ2-3, with D possibly being TRBD2 (6 bases). From germline, CDR1 is SGHTA and CDR2 FQGTGA. V dropped 5 bases and J dropped 5 bases, with 11 bases sitting between them. The CDR3 spans 13 residues. The chain's CDR3 is CASSHGGGDTQYF. CDR3 nucleotide sequence: TGTGCCAGCAGCCACGGGGGTGGAGATACGCAGTATTTT.

The gene calls are TRBV7-8 and TRBJ2-3; TRBD2 matches at 10 bases. CDR1 and CDR2 from the germline V gene are SGHVS and FQNEAQ. V lost 5 bases, J lost 0 bases, and 11 bases stayed unmatched. The CDR3 spans 18 residues. As DNA, the CDR3 is TGTGCCAGCAGCCAAAGGAGCGGGGGGGTCCCTAGCACAGATACGCAGTATTTT. Its protein product is CASSQRSGGVPSTDTQYF.

The gene calls are TRBV5-1 and TRBJ2-7; 8 bases fit TRBD1. CDR1 SGHRS and CDR2 YFSETQ come from the germline V gene. The J segment lost 0 bases and the V segment lost 4 bases, leaving 6 bases of the junction unmatched. The CDR3 extends over 15 amino acids. In DNA form, the CDR3 reads TGCGCCAGCAGCCCAGACAGGGGTCCCTCCTACGAGCAGTACTTC. Its translation is CASSPDRGPSYEQYF.

The rearrangement links TRBV14 to TRBJ2-3; possible D gene TRBD1, 7 bases. The CDR3 covers 14 residues. V dropped 3 bases and J dropped 1 base, with 8 bases sitting between them. Germline assignment: CDR1 SGHDN and CDR2 FVKESK. This CDR3 is CASSHRGGTDTQYF. In DNA, the CDR3 is TGTGCCAGCAGCCACAGGGGGGGCACAGATACGCAGTATTTT.

This clone was counted once. V and J are TRBV2 and TRBJ1-2, with a weak D call TRBD1 (6 bases). V lost 3 bases and J lost 8, with 10 bases in between. The CDR3 loop spans 12 amino acids. The V gene's germline CDR1 is SNHLY and CDR2 FYNNEI. CDR3 in amino acids: CASSDDDRGYTF. In nucleotides, the CDR3 is TGTGCCAGCAGTGATGACGACAGGGGCTACACCTTC.

The J gene is TRBJ1-2, the V gene TRBV6-5; D might be TRBD1 (5 bases). Germline V CDR1 and CDR2: MNHEY, SVGAGI. Deletions cut 2 bases from V and 8 bases from J, with 9 bases between. This CDR3 spans 12 amino acids. The chain's CDR3 is CASSYGAKGYTF. The CDR3 nucleotides read TGTGCCAGCAGTTACGGGGCTAAGGGCTACACCTTC.

The chain is built from TRBV19 and TRBJ2-7; 9 nucleotides line up with TRBD1. Germline CDR1 LNHDA, CDR2 SQIVND (reference sequence). The CDR3 has 14 amino acids. Losses at the gene ends were 1 base for V and 2 bases for J; bases not matched to a gene: 0. CDR3 sequence reads: CASSIGTGAYEQYF. CDR3 coding DNA: TGTGCCAGTAGTATAGGGACAGGGGCCTACGAGCAGTACTTC.

This clone was seen a single time. The J gene is TRBJ2-1, the V gene TRBV5-1; TRBD2 aligns across 8 bases. V shed 4 bases, J shed 9 bases, and the junction held 12 bases outside the gene matches. The CDR3 runs 15 residues. Germline V lookup: CDR1 SGHRS, CDR2 YFSETQ. The CDR3 sequence is CASSLRGGGSGEQFF. Here the CDR3 DNA reads TGCGCCAGCAGCCTACGGGGCGGGGGGTCGGGTGAGCAGTTCTTC.

The chain recombines TRBV5-1 with TRBJ2-7; D is unresolved. V dropped 5 bases and J dropped 7 bases, with 10 bases sitting between them. The CDR3 covers 11 residues. Germline V CDR1 and CDR2: SGHRS, YFSETQ. CDR3 DNA sequence: TGCGCCAGCAGTACCGGTCTTGAGCAGTACTTC. Its protein is CASSTGLEQYF. Combining the CDR3 with reference TRBV5-1 and TRBJ2-7 gives the whole variable domain KAGVTQTPRYLIKTRGQQVTLSCSPISGHRSVSWYQQTPGQGLQFLFEYFSETQRNKGNFPGRFSGRQFSNSRSEMNVSTLELGDSALYLCASSTGLEQYFGPGTRLTVT.

This chain links TRBV5-1 with TRBJ1-6, with 8 nucleotides matching TRBD1. V gave up 4 bases and J gave up 8 bases; unmatched junction bases: 8. Germline loops: CDR1 SGHRS, CDR2 YFSETQ. The CDR3 runs 15 residues. The CDR3 loop reads CASSLGQGSHSPLHF. CDR3 DNA sequence: TGCGCCAGCAGCCTAGGACAGGGATCTCATTCACCCCTCCACTTT.

V usage is TRBV19 and J usage is TRBJ2-5, with D unresolved. This CDR3 spans 13 amino acids. V was shortened by 8 bases and J by 0 bases, with 10 bases between the two germline ends. Germline-derived CDR1 and CDR2 are LNHDA and SQIVND (reference sequence). The DNA for the CDR3 is TGTGCCAGTGCGCGGCGGAACCAAGAGACCCAGTACTTC. Residues: CASARRNQETQYF.